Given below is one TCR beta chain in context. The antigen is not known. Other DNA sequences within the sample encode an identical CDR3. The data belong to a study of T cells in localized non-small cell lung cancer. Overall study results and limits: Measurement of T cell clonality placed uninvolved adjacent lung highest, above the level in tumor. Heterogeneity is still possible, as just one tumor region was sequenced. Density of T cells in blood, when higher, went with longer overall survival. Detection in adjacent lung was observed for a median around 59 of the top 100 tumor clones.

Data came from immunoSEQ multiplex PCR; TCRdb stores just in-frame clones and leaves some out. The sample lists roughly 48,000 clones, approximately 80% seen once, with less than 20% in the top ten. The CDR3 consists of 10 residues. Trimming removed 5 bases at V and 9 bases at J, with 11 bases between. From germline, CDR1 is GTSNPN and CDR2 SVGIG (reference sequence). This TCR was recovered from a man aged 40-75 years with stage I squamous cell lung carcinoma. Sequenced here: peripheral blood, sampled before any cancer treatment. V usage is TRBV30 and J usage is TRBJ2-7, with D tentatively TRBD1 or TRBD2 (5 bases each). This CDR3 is CAWGARGQYF. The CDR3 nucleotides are TGTGCCTGGGGGGCTCGGGGGCAGTACTTC.